Listed below are T cell receptor beta chains from one sample, sequenced in a study of long-term antiretroviral therapy in people with HIV. Clones were sequenced by immunoSEQ multiplex PCR, and TCRdb holds only the in-frame ones, with some missing. The sample holds about 17,000 clones, 79% seen once. Source: unsorted PBMCs, taken at the start of antiretroviral therapy. The receptors derive from a man aged 25-40 years with HIV. CDR3s include the opening cysteine and the closing phenylalanine or tryptophan. The order of the fields is J gene, D gene, V gene, CDR3 protein. The D gene is left open where the match is weak.

TRBJ1-4 | - | TRBV4-3 | CASSQDQRGRTNEKLFF
TRBJ2-6 | - | TRBV29-1 | CSATGGPGANVLTF
TRBJ2-7 | - | TRBV7-9 | CASSHGPGQLREQYF
TRBJ2-1 | - | TRBV27 | CASSLSFGGEQFF
TRBJ2-7 | - | TRBV11-1 | CASSLERTAYEQYF
TRBJ2-1 | TRBD1 | TRBV28 | CASSLTGVSYNEQFF
TRBJ2-7 | TRBD1 | TRBV5-1 | CASRRPGQSSYEQYF
TRBJ2-3 | TRBD2 | TRBV5-6 | CASSTKRGGSQDTQYF
TRBJ1-5 | TRBD1 | TRBV10-2 | CASSDPGQGARQPQHF
TRBJ2-7 | TRBD1 | TRBV7-2 | CASSLVAGGTSYEQYF
TRBJ2-1 | - | TRBV18 | CASSPVPGVTPYNEQFF
TRBJ1-5 | TRBD1 | TRBV18 | CASSPLGTGGNQPQHF
TRBJ2-1 | TRBD1 | TRBV5-6 | CASSYSDRDNEQFF
TRBJ1-1 | - | TRBV7-6 | CASSLSSFFDTEAFF
TRBJ2-3 | TRBD2 | TRBV5-1 | CASSLGGKASGVEYF
TRBJ2-7 | - | TRBV14 | CASSQELTGVLDEQYF
TRBJ2-1 | TRBD1 | TRBV20-1 | CSAYRDREFF
TRBJ2-2 | - | TRBV29-1 | CSVGVRTKPNTGELFF
TRBJ2-7 | - | TRBV6-6 | CASSYSAGPLEQYF
TRBJ2-1 | - | TRBV10-2 | CASSAGQSTYNEQFF
TRBJ2-1 | - | TRBV30 | CAWALTFRNNEQFF
TRBJ2-2 | - | TRBV5-7 | CASSADIPERTGELFF
TRBJ2-3 | - | TRBV7-8 | CASSPGASTDTQYF
TRBJ2-7 | TRBD2 | TRBV10-1 | CASSAGTSGRSTDEQYF
TRBJ1-4 | - | TRBV28 | CASSLPTGPNEKLFF
TRBJ1-5 | - | TRBV7-2 | CASSPELDSNQPQHF
TRBJ2-2 | - | TRBV4-3 | CASSQDLGGELFF
TRBJ1-2 | TRBD1 | TRBV28 | CASSHYTRQGPNYGYTF
TRBJ1-5 | - | TRBV19 | CASSIGGRSNQPQHF
TRBJ2-7 | TRBD1 | TRBV4-1 | CASSLRTGPYEQYF
TRBJ2-1 | - | TRBV2 | CASSGNNEQFF
TRBJ1-1 | - | TRBV7-9 | CASSTQGTEAFF
TRBJ2-7 | - | TRBV2 | CASSEAGGTREQYF
TRBJ2-3 | TRBD2 | TRBV28 | CASSLGLADFTDTQYF
TRBJ2-5 | TRBD2 | TRBV7-8 | CASNIKWLAGVGQETQYF
TRBJ1-3 | - | TRBV6-1 | CASSEPVSGNTIYF
TRBJ2-5 | - | TRBV5-6 | CASSDYTVHQETQYF
TRBJ1-4 | TRBD1 | TRBV5-1 | CASSLGQGVLGEKLFF
TRBJ1-5 | - | TRBV19 | CASSMGRDQPQHF
TRBJ1-1 | - | TRBV5-1 | CASSWQLADQNTEAFF
TRBJ1-6 | - | TRBV9 | CASGAGGSSNSPLHF
TRBJ2-7 | - | TRBV7-2 | CASSLGGRAYEQYF
TRBJ1-2 | - | TRBV29-1 | CSVRPAGPNYGYTF
TRBJ2-1 | - | TRBV28 | CASSLLLYNEQFF
TRBJ2-3 | - | TRBV6-1 | CASPSRTRLDTQYF
TRBJ1-3 | - | TRBV7-9 | CASTNGNTIYF
TRBJ1-3 | - | TRBV27 | CASRWGNTIYF
TRBJ2-5 | TRBD1 | TRBV28 | CASTSPGGEETQYF
TRBJ2-3 | TRBD1 | TRBV27 | CASSFTGTGLNTDTQYF
TRBJ2-7 | TRBD1 | TRBV11-2 | CASSLEATGAYSYEQYF
TRBJ2-2 | - | TRBV7-6 | CALGEHTGELFF
TRBJ1-5 | - | TRBV4-2 | CASSPSGEEPQHF